A single T cell receptor (beta chain) is shown here with its context. What it recognizes is unknown. CDR3 length equals 13 residues. Trimming cost V 8 bases and J 3 bases, with 16 bases left between them. The germline gives CDR1 GTSNPN, CDR2 SVGIG (reference sequence). TCRdb fed the 5' RACE reads into MiXCR, producing one record per CDR3 protein. The table includes 150,000 to 200,000 distinct CDR3 sequences, under 15% detected once. The data were obtained in a study of CD8 T cells in ankylosing spondylitis. Findings of the study overall: Matched synovial fluid from ankylosing spondylitis patients was reported to be enriched for disease-linked clones. CD8+ cells made up the disease-linked clones, which were relatively rare in peripheral blood. What appeared characteristic of ankylosing spondylitis blood was a TCR beta motif of eight highly homologous variants.

Sequencing was done on a sample of blood, either unsorted or a sorted T cell fraction (not recorded which). J is TRBJ1-1 and V is TRBV30; D may be TRBD1 (5 bases). This clonotype was obtained from a female donor with ankylosing spondylitis or in good health (not recorded which). CDR3 sequence: CALGRGGDTEAFF. The CDR3 DNA follows: TGTGCCCTGGGGAGGGGAGGGGACACTGAAGCTTTCTTT.